Reported below is one T cell receptor beta chain. This CDR3 is also generated by other DNA sequences in the sample. This sample is drawn from a study of blood T cell repertoires in COVID-19. On the study more broadly: Samples taken during acute and convalescent COVID-19 were collected in the United States, Italy and Spain.

Per the original methods: From reference gene primer amplification, estimates of nucleated cell counts were derived. Produced via immunoSEQ multiplex PCR; TCRdb's table is partial and in-frame only. That table furnishes V, J and clone size, whereas the DNA furnished D and trimming. Of roughly 300,000 clones listed, about 76% are singletons. The CDR3 is made up of 14 amino acids. Germline V CDR1 and CDR2: SGHNT, YENEEA. V lost 5 bases and J 0 bases, leaving 9 bases between the germline ends. Sequenced material: peripheral blood. This clonotype originated in a woman aged 55-69 years with active or convalescent COVID-19. The J gene is TRBJ2-3, the V gene TRBV11-3; D possibly corresponds to TRBD2 (6 bases). The CDR3 loop reads CASSPGGSTDTQYF. DNA for the CDR3: TGTGCCAGCAGCCCCGGGGGTAGCACAGATACGCAGTATTTT.